This record concerns one T cell receptor (beta chain) sequence. Its antigen is undetermined. Each replicate PCR on the sorted subsets used approximately 200 ng DNA (about 30,000 T cell genomes). The method was immunoSEQ multiplex PCR; TCRdb's version includes in-frame clones alone and lacks a portion of them. The table includes 400,000 to 600,000 clones, roughly 95% detected once. This sample was included in a study of shared clonotypes between healthy human individuals. Whole-study results and caveats: Donor scarcity curtailed the genetic and exposure-history diversity represented herein. Naive CD4 clonotypes were shared across a handful of donors at 4.5% to 6.5%.

The sample consisted of naive CD4+ T cells sorted from blood. The subset is: CD45RA+ positively selected. The sequence was collected from a woman aged 30 to 39 in good health.

The CDR3 DNA reads as TGTGCCAGCTCGCGGGACACTCTGAACACTGAAGCTTTCTTT. Protein: CASSRDTLNTEAFF. The chain employs TRBV18 and TRBJ1-1; D is perhaps TRBD1 (6 bases). Germline CDR1 reads KGHSH; CDR2 reads LQKENI. CDR3 size: 14 residues. The germline V and J ends were trimmed by 6 bases and 0 bases, with 11 bases remaining between them.